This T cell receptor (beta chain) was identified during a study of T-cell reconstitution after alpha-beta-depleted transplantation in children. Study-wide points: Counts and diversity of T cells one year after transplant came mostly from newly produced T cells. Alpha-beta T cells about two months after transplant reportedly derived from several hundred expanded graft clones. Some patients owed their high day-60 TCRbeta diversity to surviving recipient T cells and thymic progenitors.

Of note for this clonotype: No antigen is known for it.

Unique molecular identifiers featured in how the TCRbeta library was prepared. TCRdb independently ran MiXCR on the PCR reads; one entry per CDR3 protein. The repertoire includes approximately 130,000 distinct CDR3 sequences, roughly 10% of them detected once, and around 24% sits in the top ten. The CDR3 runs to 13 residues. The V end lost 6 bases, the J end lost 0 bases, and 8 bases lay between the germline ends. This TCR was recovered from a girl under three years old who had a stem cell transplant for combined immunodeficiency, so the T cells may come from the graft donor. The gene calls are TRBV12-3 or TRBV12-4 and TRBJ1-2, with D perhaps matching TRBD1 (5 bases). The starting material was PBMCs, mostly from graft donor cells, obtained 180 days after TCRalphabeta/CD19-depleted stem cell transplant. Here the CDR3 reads CASRGDANYGYTF. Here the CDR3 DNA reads TGTGCCAGCAGAGGGGACGCTAACTATGGCTACACCTTC.